This T cell receptor beta chain was observed in a study of shared clonotypes between healthy human individuals. Study-wide results and caveats: Clonotype sharing among the donors was expected to vary with sequencing depth.

There were no recent acute infections or vaccinations among the donors, who were healthy HIV-negative adults. This clone appeared a few times. The antigen remains unidentified. This CDR3 comprises 15 residues. Trimming removed 4 bases from V and 0 bases from J, with 13 bases in between. Germline V gene lookup returns CDR1 SGHAT and CDR2 FQNNGV. The deep-level immunoSEQ assay was used. Each PCR replicate run on unsorted PBMC took in around 300 ng DNA, 30,000 or so T cell genomes. The table came from immunoSEQ multiplex PCR; TCRdb's copy has only in-frame clones and leaves some out. The sample includes about 450,000 clones, around 79% of them seen just once.

The rearrangement uses TRBV11-2 and TRBJ2-7, with D unclear. Source material: PBMCs. The receptor was derived from a woman in her thirties or forties in good health. Some clones in this sample may be carry-over from other donors' samples. CDR3 nucleotide sequence: TGTGCCAGCAGCTCCCCGGCACGGAGCTCCTACGAGCAGTACTTC. Amino acids: CASSSPARSSYEQYF.